This TCR beta chain was sequenced for a study of blood T cell repertoires in COVID-19. Method: immunoSEQ multiplex PCR; TCRdb's copy keeps in-frame clones and lacks some. Here the sample spans 25,000 to 35,000 clones, roughly 87% being singletons. The origin of this receptor is a man aged 60 to 69 with COVID-19, enrolled during active disease. Sequences were obtained from peripheral blood.

This CDR3 is CASSEQATVNTEAFF. The CDR3 nucleotides read TGTGCCAGCAGTGAACAAGCGACAGTGAACACTGAAGCTTTCTTT. This rearrangement joins TRBV2 to TRBJ1-1; a weak D match, TRBD1 (5 bases). The CDR3 covers 15 residues. Trimming pared 2 bases from V and 0 bases from J, leaving 10 bases between. Germline V CDR1 and CDR2: SNHLY, FYNNEI. Complete variable domain (other parts from reference TRBV2 and TRBJ1-1): EPEVTQTPSHQVTQMGQEVILRCVPISNHLYFYWYRQILGQKVEFLVSFYNNEISEKSEIFDDQFSVERPDGSNFTLKIRSTKLEDSAMYFCASSEQATVNTEAFFGQGTRLTVV.